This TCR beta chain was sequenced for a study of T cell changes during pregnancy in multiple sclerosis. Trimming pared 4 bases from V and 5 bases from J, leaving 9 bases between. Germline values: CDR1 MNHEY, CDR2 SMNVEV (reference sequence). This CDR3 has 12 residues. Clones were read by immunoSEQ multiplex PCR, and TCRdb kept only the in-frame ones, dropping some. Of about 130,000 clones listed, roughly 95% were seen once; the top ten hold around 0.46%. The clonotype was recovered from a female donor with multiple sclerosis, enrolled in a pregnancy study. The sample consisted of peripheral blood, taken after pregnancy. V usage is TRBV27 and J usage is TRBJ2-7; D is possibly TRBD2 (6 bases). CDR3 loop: CASSSREDEQYF. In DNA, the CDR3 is TGTGCCAGCAGTTCAAGGGAGGACGAGCAGTACTTC.